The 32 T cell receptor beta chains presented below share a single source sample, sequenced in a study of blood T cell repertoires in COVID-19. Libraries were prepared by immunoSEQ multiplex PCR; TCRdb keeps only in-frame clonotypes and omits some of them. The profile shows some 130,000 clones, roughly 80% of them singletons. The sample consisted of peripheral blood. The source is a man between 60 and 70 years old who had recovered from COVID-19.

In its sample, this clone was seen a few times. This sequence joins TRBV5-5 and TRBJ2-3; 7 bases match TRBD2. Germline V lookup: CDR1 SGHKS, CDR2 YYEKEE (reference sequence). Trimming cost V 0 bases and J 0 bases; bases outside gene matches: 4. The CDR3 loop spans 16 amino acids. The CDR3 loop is CASSLELAVSTDTQYF. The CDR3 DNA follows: TGTGCCAGCAGCTTGGAGCTAGCGGTGAGCACAGATACGCAGTATTTT. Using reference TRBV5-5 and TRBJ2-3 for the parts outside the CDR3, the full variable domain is DAGVTQSPTHLIKTRGQQVTLRCSPISGHKSVSWYQQVLGQGPQFIFQYYEKEERGRGNFPDRFSARQFPNYSSELNVNALLLGDSALYLCASSLELAVSTDTQYFGPGTRLTVL.

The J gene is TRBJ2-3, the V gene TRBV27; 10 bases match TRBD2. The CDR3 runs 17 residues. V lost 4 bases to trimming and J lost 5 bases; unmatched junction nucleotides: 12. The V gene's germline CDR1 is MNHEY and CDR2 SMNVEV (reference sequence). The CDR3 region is CASSSRRSGRALDTQYF. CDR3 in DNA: TGTGCCAGCAGTTCCCGCCGGAGCGGGAGGGCCCTAGATACGCAGTATTTT.

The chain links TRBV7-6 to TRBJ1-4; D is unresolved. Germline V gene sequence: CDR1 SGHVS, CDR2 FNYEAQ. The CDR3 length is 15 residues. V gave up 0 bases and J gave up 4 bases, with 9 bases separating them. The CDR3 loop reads CASSLAGQNNEKLFF. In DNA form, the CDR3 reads TGTGCCAGCAGCTTAGCGGGCCAGAATAATGAAAAACTGTTTTTT.

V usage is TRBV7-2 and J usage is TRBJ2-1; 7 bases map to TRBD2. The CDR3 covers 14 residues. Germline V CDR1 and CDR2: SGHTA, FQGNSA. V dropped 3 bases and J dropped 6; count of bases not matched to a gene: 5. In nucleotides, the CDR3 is TGTGCCAGCAGCTTTGGTCAGCGGGGCAATGAGCAGTTCTTC. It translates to CASSFGQRGNEQFF.

The DNA for the CDR3 is TGTGCCAGCAGCTTAAGGGGCCTAATGAACACTGAAGCTTTCTTT. Protein sequence: CASSLRGLMNTEAFF. This chain uses TRBV3-1 (or the pseudogene TRBV3-2) with TRBJ1-1; a weak D match, TRBD1 (5 bases). Trimming stripped 5 bases from V and 0 bases from J, with 13 bases between. Germline V CDR1 and CDR2: LGHDT, YNNKEL (reference sequence). This CDR3 comprises 15 residues.

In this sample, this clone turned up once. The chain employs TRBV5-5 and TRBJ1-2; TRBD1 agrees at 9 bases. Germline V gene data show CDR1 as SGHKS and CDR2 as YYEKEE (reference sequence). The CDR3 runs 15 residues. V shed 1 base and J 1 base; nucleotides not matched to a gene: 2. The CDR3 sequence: CASSLTGGVNYGYTF. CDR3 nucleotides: TGTGCCAGCAGCTTGACAGGGGGCGTTAACTATGGCTACACCTTC.

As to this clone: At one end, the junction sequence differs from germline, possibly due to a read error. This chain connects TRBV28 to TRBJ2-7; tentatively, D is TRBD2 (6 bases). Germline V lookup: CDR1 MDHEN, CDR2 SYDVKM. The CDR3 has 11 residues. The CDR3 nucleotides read TGTGCCAGCAGTTCTACCCGGGACTCCGACTTC. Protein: CASSSTRDSDF.

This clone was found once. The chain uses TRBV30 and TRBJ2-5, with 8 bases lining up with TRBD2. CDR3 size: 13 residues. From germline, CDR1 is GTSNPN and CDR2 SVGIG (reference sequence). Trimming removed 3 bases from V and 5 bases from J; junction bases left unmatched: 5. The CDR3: CAWRQAGVETQYF. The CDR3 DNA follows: TGTGCCTGGAGGCAAGCGGGAGTGGAGACCCAGTACTTC.

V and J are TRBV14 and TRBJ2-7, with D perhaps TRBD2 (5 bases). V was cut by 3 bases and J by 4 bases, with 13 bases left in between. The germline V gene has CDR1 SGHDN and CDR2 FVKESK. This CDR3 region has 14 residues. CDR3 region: CASSQGAIPYEQYF. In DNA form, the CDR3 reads TGTGCCAGCAGCCAGGGAGCCATTCCTTACGAGCAGTACTTC.

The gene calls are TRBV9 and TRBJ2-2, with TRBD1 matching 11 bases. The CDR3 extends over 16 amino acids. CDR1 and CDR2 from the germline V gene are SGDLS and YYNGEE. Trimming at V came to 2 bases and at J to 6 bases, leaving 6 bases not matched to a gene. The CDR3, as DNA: TGTGCCAGCAGCGTGGGACAGGGGGGAATATCCGGGGAGCTGTTTTTT. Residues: CASSVGQGGISGELFF.

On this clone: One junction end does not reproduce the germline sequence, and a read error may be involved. The DNA of the CDR3 is TGTGCTAGCAGCCCAAGACTAGCGGGATCCGAGCAGTACTTC. Its translation is CASSPRLAGSEQYF. The chain employs TRBV7-7 and TRBJ2-7; 11 bases match TRBD2. The CDR3 is 14 residues long. Germline loops: CDR1 SSHAT, CDR2 FNYEAQ (reference sequence).

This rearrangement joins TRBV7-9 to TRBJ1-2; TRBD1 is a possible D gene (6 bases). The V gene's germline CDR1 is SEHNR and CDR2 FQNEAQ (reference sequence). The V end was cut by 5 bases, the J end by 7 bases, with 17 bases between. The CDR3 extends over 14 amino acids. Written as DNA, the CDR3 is TGTGCCAGCAGCCCCCGGGACAATGTTGGTGGCTACACCTTC. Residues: CASSPRDNVGGYTF.

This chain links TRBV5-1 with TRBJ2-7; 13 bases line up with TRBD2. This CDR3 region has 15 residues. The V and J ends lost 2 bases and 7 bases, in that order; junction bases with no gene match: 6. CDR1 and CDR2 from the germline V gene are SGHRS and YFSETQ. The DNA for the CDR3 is TGCGCCAGCAGCTTCTCACTAGCGGGGGGGCGTGAGCAGTACTTC. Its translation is CASSFSLAGGREQYF.

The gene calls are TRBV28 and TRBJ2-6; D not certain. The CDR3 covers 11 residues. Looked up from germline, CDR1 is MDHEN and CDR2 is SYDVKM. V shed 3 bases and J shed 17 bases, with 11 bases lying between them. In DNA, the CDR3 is TGTGCCAGCAGTTTGCACGACATTTTGACTTTC. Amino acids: CASSLHDILTF.

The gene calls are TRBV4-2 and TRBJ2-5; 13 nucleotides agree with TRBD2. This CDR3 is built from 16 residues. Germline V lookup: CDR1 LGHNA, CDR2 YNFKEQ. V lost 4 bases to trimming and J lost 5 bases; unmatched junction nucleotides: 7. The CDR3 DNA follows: TGTGCCAGCAGCCTCACTAGCGGGGGGGCCCAGGAGACCCAGTACTTC. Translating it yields CASSLTSGGAQETQYF.

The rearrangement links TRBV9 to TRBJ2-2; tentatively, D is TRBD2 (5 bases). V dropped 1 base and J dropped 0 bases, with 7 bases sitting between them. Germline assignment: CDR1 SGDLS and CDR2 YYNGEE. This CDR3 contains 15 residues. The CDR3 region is CASSVTGANTGELFF. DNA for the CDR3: TGTGCCAGCAGCGTAACCGGGGCGAACACCGGGGAGCTGTTTTTT.

The CDR3: CASSPRGGAYEQYF. The CDR3 DNA sequence: TGTGCCAGCAGCCCCCGAGGGGGGGCCTACGAGCAGTACTTC. This chain uses TRBV7-8 with TRBJ2-7; a possible D gene is TRBD2 (7 bases). The CDR3 extends over 14 amino acids. CDR1 and CDR2 from the germline V gene are SGHVS and FQNEAQ. Between the trimmed V and J ends, which lost 5 bases and 2 bases, there was a span of 13 bases.

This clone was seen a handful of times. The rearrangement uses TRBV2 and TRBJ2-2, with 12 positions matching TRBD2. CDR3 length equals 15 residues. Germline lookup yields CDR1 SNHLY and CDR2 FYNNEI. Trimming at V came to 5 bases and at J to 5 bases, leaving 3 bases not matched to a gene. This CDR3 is CASSPGTSGTGELFF. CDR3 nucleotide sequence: TGTGCCAGCAGTCCAGGGACTAGCGGGACCGGGGAGCTGTTTTTT.

The DNA of the CDR3 is TGTGCCAGCAGTTACTTTAGCGGGAGATCGGGGGAGCAGTACTTC. This encodes CASSYFSGRSGEQYF. V and J are TRBV6-5 and TRBJ2-7, with 9 bases matching TRBD2. The CDR3 covers 15 residues. Germline V gene lookup returns CDR1 MNHEY and CDR2 SVGAGI. J lost 7 bases, V lost 1 base, and 8 bases had no gene match.

CDR3 bases: TGTGCCTGGAGTGTAGGGACTAGCGATGAGCAGTTCTTC. Protein: CAWSVGTSDEQFF. This chain uses TRBV30 with TRBJ2-1; TRBD2 matches at 10 bases. V gave up 0 bases and J gave up 8 bases; unmatched junction bases: 1. Germline CDR1 reads GTSNPN; CDR2 reads SVGIG (reference sequence). The CDR3 sequence is 13 residues long.

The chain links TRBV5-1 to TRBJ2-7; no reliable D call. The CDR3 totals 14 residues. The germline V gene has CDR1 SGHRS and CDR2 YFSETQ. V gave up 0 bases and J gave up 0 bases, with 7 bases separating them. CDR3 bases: TGCGCCAGCAGCTTGGGCGGCAGCTCCTACGAGCAGTACTTC. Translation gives CASSLGGSSYEQYF.

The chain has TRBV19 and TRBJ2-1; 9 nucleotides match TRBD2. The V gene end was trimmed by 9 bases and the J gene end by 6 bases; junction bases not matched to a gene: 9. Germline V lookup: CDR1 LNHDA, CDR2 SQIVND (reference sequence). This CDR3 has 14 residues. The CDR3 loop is CASQREAPLNEQFF. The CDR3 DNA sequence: TGTGCCAGCCAGCGGGAGGCCCCTCTCAATGAGCAGTTCTTC.

The CDR3 bases are TGTGCCAGCAGTGAAGGACAGGGCACCTACGAGCAGTACTTC. Its translation: CASSEGQGTYEQYF. This chain connects TRBV6-1 to TRBJ2-7; 7 positions agree with TRBD1. Germline-derived CDR1 and CDR2 are MNHNS and SASEGT. V dropped 1 base and J dropped 2; count of bases not matched to a gene: 2. The CDR3 loop spans 14 amino acids.

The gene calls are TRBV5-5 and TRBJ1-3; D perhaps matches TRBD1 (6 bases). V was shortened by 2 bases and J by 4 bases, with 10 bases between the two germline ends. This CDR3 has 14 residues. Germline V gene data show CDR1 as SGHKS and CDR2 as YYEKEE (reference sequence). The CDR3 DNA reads TGTGCCAGCAGCTTCGGGGGGCAAGGAAACACCATATATTTT. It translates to CASSFGGQGNTIYF.

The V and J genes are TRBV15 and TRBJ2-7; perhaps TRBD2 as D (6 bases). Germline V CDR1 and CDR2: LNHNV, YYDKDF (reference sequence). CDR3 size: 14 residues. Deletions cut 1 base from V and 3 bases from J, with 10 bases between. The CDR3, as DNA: TGTGCCACCAGCAGAGGCGGGACCGACTACGAGCAGTACTTC. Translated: CATSRGGTDYEQYF.

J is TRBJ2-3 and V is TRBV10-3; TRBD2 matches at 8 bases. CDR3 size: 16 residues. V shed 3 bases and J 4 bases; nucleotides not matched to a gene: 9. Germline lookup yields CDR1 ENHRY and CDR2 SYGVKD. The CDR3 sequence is CAISEGGGMLADTQYF. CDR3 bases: TGTGCCATCAGTGAAGGCGGGGGGATGTTAGCAGATACGCAGTATTTT.

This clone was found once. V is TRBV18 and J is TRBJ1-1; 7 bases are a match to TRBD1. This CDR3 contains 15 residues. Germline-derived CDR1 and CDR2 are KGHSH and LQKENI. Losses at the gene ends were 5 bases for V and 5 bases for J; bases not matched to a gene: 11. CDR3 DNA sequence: TGTGCCAGCTCAAAAGACAGGGAAGGTGGGACTGAAGCTTTCTTT. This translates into CASSKDREGGTEAFF.

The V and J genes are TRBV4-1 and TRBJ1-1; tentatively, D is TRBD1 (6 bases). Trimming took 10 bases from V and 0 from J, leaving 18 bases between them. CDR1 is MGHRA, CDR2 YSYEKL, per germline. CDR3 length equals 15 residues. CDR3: CATRRTATMNTEAFF. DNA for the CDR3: TGCGCCACCAGAAGGACAGCAACCATGAACACTGAAGCTTTCTTT.

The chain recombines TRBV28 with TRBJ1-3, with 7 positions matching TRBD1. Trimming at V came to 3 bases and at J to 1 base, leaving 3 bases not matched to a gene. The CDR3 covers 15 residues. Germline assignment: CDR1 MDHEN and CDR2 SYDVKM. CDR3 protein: CASSFQGGSGNTIYF. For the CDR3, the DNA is TGTGCCAGCAGTTTCCAGGGGGGATCTGGAAACACCATATATTTT.

The CDR3 spells CASSLDTGTGRHYTF. CDR3 DNA: TGCGCCAGCAGCTTGGATACTGGGACAGGGAGGCACTACACCTTC. This chain joins TRBV5-1 and TRBJ1-2; 9 bases fit TRBD1. This CDR3 comprises 15 residues. The germline V gene has CDR1 SGHRS and CDR2 YFSETQ. V lost 0 bases to trimming and J lost 10 bases; unmatched junction nucleotides: 10.

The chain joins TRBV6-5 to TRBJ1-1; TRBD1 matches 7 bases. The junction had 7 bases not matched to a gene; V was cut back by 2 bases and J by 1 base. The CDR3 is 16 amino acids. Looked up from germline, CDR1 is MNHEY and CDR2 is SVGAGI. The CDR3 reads CASSYQTGQPNTEAFF. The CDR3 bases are TGTGCCAGCAGTTACCAAACGGGACAGCCGAACACTGAAGCTTTCTTT.

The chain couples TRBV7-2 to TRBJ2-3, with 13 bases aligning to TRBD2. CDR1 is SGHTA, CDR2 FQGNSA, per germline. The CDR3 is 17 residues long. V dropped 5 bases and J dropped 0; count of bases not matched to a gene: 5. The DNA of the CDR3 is TGTGCCAGCAGCCTCGGGACTAGCGGGACTAGCACAGATACGCAGTATTTT. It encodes CASSLGTSGTSTDTQYF. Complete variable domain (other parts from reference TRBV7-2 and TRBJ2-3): GAGVSQSPSNKVTEKGKDVELRCDPISGHTALYWYRQSLGQGLEFLIYFQGNSAPDKSGLPSDRFSAERTGGSVSTLTIQRTQQEDSAVYLCASSLGTSGTSTDTQYFGPGTRLTVL.